This TCR beta chain was found in a study of control samples from healthy donors and cancer patients. CDR3 length: 16 amino acids. From germline, CDR1 is MGHRA and CDR2 YSYEKL. V lost 1 base to trimming and J lost 5 bases; unmatched junction nucleotides: 7. Libraries were prepared by immunoSEQ multiplex PCR; TCRdb keeps only in-frame clonotypes and omits some of them. This sample has hundreds of thousands of clones, with around 79% found just once. J is TRBJ2-5 and V is TRBV4-1, with TRBD2 matching 10 bases. The sequence was collected from a woman in her fifties or sixties with lung cancer. The specimen was PBMCs. The CDR3 protein is CASSQVGLAGVETQYF. CDR3 bases: TGCGCCAGCAGCCAAGTTGGCCTAGCGGGGGTGGAGACCCAGTACTTC.